One sample yielded the 30 T cell receptor beta chains listed below, sequenced in a study of T cell repertoires in cytomegalovirus infection. One entry per CDR3 protein results from TCRdb running MiXCR on the reads. This table has approximately 750,000 distinct CDR3 sequences, 35% to 40% appearing once. The material sequenced was PBMCs. These receptors were taken from a human donor in good health (CMV status not recorded). Some clones in this sample may be carry-over from other donors' samples.

V is TRBV28 and J is TRBJ2-7; D is ambiguous. Germline CDR1 is MDHEN and CDR2 is SYDVKM. V lost 1 base, J lost 0 bases, and 13 bases lay in between. The CDR3 covers 16 residues. The CDR3 nucleotides are TGTGCCAGCAGTTTATCCGGGCCCCAAAGCTCCTACGAGCAGTACTTC. Translated, it gives CASSLSGPQSSYEQYF. The full variable domain, completed using reference TRBV28 and TRBJ2-7, is DVKVTQSSRYLVKRTGEKVFLECVQDMDHENMFWYRQDPGLGLRLIYFSYDVKMKEKGDIPEGYSVSREKKERFSLILESASTNQTSMYLCASSLSGPQSSYEQYFGPGTRLTVT.

The J gene is TRBJ2-2, the V gene TRBV7-9; D gene ambiguous. Per germline, CDR1 SEHNR and CDR2 FQNEAQ (reference sequence). Trimming removed 2 bases at V and 6 bases at J, with 4 bases between. CDR3 size: 12 residues. This CDR3 reads CASSLISGELFF. CDR3 bases: TGTGCCAGCAGCTTAATCTCCGGGGAGCTGTTTTTT. Complete variable domain (other parts from reference TRBV7-9 and TRBJ2-2): DTGVSQNPRHKITKRGQNVTFRCDPISEHNRLYWYRQTLGQGPEFLTYFQNEAQLEKSRLLSDRFSAERPKGSFSTLEIQRTEQGDSAMYLCASSLISGELFFGEGSRLTVL.

The rearrangement uses TRBV29-1 and TRBJ2-7; 13 bases agree with TRBD2. The CDR3 consists of 15 residues. The V gene's germline CDR1 is SQVTM and CDR2 ANQGSEA. V shed 6 bases, J shed 0 bases, and the junction held 5 bases outside the gene matches. The CDR3 coding sequence is TGCAGCGTCTCTAGGACTAGCGGGAGCTCCTACGAGCAGTACTTC. Translated: CSVSRTSGSSYEQYF.

Turning to this clonotype: A single base separates this from a much larger clone, so it may be a read error. The chain uses TRBV7-8 and TRBJ2-1; tentatively, D is TRBD2 (6 bases). The CDR3 is 17 residues long. Per the germline V gene, CDR1 is SGHVS and CDR2 is FQNEAQ. The CDR3 sequence is CASSFLEGRRSYNEHFF. In DNA form, the CDR3 reads TGTGCCAGCAGCTTTTTGGAAGGGAGGCGCTCCTACAATGAGCATTTCTTC.

The V and J genes are TRBV28 and TRBJ1-5; 7 positions match TRBD1. The germline gives CDR1 MDHEN, CDR2 SYDVKM. Unmatched junction bases numbered 16, after V lost 6 bases and J lost 5 bases. CDR3 size: 17 residues. CDR3 protein: CASRATGTVYGHQPQHF. Here the CDR3 DNA reads TGTGCCAGCAGGGCGACCGGGACAGTTTACGGGCATCAGCCCCAGCATTTT.

This clonotype has only a few counts. The V gene is TRBV2, the J gene TRBJ2-3; D remains unclear. Trimming pared 7 bases from V and 0 bases from J, leaving 8 bases between. This CDR3 comprises 13 residues. Germline V gene lookup returns CDR1 SNHLY and CDR2 FYNNEI. The DNA for the CDR3 is TGTGCCAGCAAATATGCTAGCACAGATACGCAGTATTTT. This translates into CASKYASTDTQYF.

The chain uses TRBV14 and TRBJ2-2; D unclear. V gave up 1 base and J gave up 8 bases, with 11 bases separating them. Germline assignment: CDR1 SGHDN and CDR2 FVKESK. The length of the CDR3 is 14 residues. This CDR3 reads CASSQVTSVGELFF. The DNA of the CDR3 is TGTGCCAGCAGCCAAGTAACATCGGTGGGGGAGCTGTTTTTT.

V gene TRBV4-1 combines with J gene TRBJ2-7; D is unresolved. The CDR3 has 15 residues. With 1 base removed from V and 3 bases from J, the gap between germline ends came to 13 bases. The germline V gene has CDR1 MGHRA and CDR2 YSYEKL. CDR3 region: CASSQVSGPGYEQYF. CDR3 sequence (DNA): TGCGCCAGCAGCCAAGTATCCGGACCTGGCTACGAGCAGTACTTC.

The chain uses TRBV7-8 and TRBJ1-2, with a weak D call TRBD1 (6 bases). Germline CDR1 is SGHVS and CDR2 is FQNEAQ. This CDR3 is built from 15 residues. The V and J ends lost 1 base and 4 bases respectively, with 13 bases between them. The CDR3, as DNA: TGTGCCAGCAGCTTAGTCACTTCAGGGGCCTATGGCTACACCTTC. The encoded protein is CASSLVTSGAYGYTF.

As concerns this clonotype: A much larger clone sits a single nucleotide away, making a read error possible. The V and J genes are TRBV19 and TRBJ1-2; 12 bases align to TRBD1. In germline, CDR1 is LNHDA, CDR2 SQIVND (reference sequence). The CDR3 is made up of 16 amino acids. CDR3 bases: TGTGTCAGTATTCCGGGACAGGGGGCGGAAAACTATGGCTACACCTTC. It encodes CVSIPGQGAENYGYTF.

V usage is TRBV19 and J usage is TRBJ2-4; maybe TRBD1 (6 bases). Germline V gene sequence: CDR1 LNHDA, CDR2 SQIVND (reference sequence). Trimming pared 5 bases from V and 5 bases from J, leaving 16 bases between. This CDR3 spans 15 amino acids. The CDR3 reads CASSFPGEYENIQYF. As DNA, the CDR3 is TGTGCCAGTAGTTTCCCAGGGGAGTATGAAAACATTCAGTACTTC.

This clonotype has a handful of counts. The gene calls are TRBV11-2 and TRBJ2-7; 9 positions match TRBD1. The germline CDR1 and CDR2 sequences are SGHAT and FQNNGV. Trimming at V came to 5 bases and at J to 6 bases, leaving 17 bases not matched to a gene. The CDR3 is 17 residues long. This CDR3 is CASSPTSGQGSSVEQYF. The CDR3 DNA sequence: TGTGCCAGCAGCCCCACATCCGGACAGGGGAGTTCGGTCGAGCAGTACTTC.

The chain combines TRBV20-1 with TRBJ1-5; 7 nucleotides line up with TRBD1. Trimming cost V 1 base and J 6 bases; bases outside gene matches: 6. Germline CDR1 and CDR2: DFQATT and SNEGSKA (reference sequence). This CDR3 is 14 amino acids long. DNA for the CDR3: TGCAGTGCTAGAGGAGAAAGGGGGCCTCAGCCCCAGCATTTT. Protein product: CSARGERGPQPQHF.

This clonotype was seen repeatedly, ten times or more. The chain couples TRBV7-8 to TRBJ1-5; D unclear. The CDR3 is 13 residues long. The V end lost 2 bases, the J end lost 4 bases, and 6 bases lay between the germline ends. In germline, CDR1 is SGHVS, CDR2 FQNEAQ. CDR3 sequence (DNA): TGTGCCAGCAGCTTATCTAGAAATCAGCCCCAGCATTTT. This codes for CASSLSRNQPQHF. Filled out from reference TRBV7-8 and TRBJ1-5, the complete variable domain reads GAGVSQSPRYKVAKRGQDVALRCDPISGHVSLFWYQQALGQGPEFLTYFQNEAQLDKSGLPSDRFFAERPEGSVSTLKIQRTQQEDSAVYLCASSLSRNQPQHFGDGTRLSIL.

This chain joins TRBV20-1 and TRBJ2-5; 10 bases align to TRBD2. Germline lookup yields CDR1 DFQATT and CDR2 SNEGSKA (reference sequence). J lost 4 bases, V lost 6 bases, and 11 bases had no gene match. There are 15 residues in the CDR3. The CDR3 spells CSATSGGAGGETQYF. The CDR3 coding sequence is TGCAGTGCCACCAGCGGGGGGGCAGGCGGAGAGACCCAGTACTTC.

The chain is built from TRBV27 and TRBJ2-7; 8 bases align to TRBD1. V lost 3 bases, J lost 2 bases, and 6 bases stayed unmatched. Germline CDR1 MNHEY, CDR2 SMNVEV (reference sequence). This CDR3 spans 15 amino acids. CDR3: CASSFRDRHAYEQYF. The CDR3 coding sequence is TGTGCCAGCAGTTTCCGGGACAGGCACGCCTACGAGCAGTACTTC.

This clonotype was detected many times. The chain employs TRBV7-2 and TRBJ1-4; 7 positions match TRBD1. This CDR3 has 15 residues. With V trimmed by 5 bases and J by 7 bases, 10 bases remained unmatched. Germline V gene sequence: CDR1 SGHTA, CDR2 FQGNSA. The CDR3 coding sequence is TGTGCCAGCAGCCCTACACAGGGGTTCGGTGAAAAACTGTTTTTT. This codes for CASSPTQGFGEKLFF.

This clonotype turned up a few times. The J gene is TRBJ2-3, the V gene TRBV7-3; 10 nucleotides align to TRBD2. The CDR3 has 17 residues. Germline CDR1 reads SGHTA; CDR2 reads FQGTGA. After removal of 5 bases from V and 2 bases from J, the junction contained 10 bases not matched to a gene. The CDR3 reads CASSNWSSGGVTDTQYF. CDR3 sequence (DNA): TGTGCCAGCAGCAATTGGTCTAGCGGGGGAGTCACAGATACGCAGTATTTT.

The rearrangement uses TRBV14 and TRBJ1-3; D remains ambiguous. V lost 1 base to trimming and J lost 0 bases, with 13 bases between them. There are 17 residues in the CDR3. Germline loops: CDR1 SGHDN, CDR2 FVKESK. The CDR3 DNA reads TGTGCCAGCAGCCAAGTCTTACGACAATCCTCTGGAAACACCATATATTTT. It translates to CASSQVLRQSSGNTIYF.

This clonotype was picked up a small number of times. The chain recombines TRBV28 with TRBJ2-1; the match to TRBD2 covers 15 bases. V lost 7 bases and J lost 6; bases outside the gene matches: 4. Germline V gives CDR1 MDHEN, CDR2 SYDVKM. The CDR3 covers 15 residues. CDR3 region: CASIQGLAGGNEQFF. Written as DNA, the CDR3 is TGTGCCAGCATTCAGGGACTAGCGGGAGGCAATGAGCAGTTCTTC.

This clonotype occurred many times. V usage is TRBV6-1 and J usage is TRBJ2-1; tentatively, D is TRBD1 or TRBD2 (5 bases each). Germline V gene lookup returns CDR1 MNHNS and CDR2 SASEGT. The CDR3 has 14 amino acids. The V and J ends lost 6 bases and 9 bases respectively, with 18 bases between them. CDR3 nucleotide sequence: TGTGCCAGCAGCAGAATCAGTGAGGGGACTGAGCAGTTCTTC. Translating it yields CASSRISEGTEQFF.

V usage is TRBV29-1 and J usage is TRBJ2-1; 10 bases line up with TRBD2. The length of the CDR3 is 18 residues. CDR1 and CDR2 from the germline V gene are SQVTM and ANQGSEA. V dropped 7 bases and J dropped 5; count of bases not matched to a gene: 20. The CDR3 nucleotides read TGCAGCGCCGCGATCGAGGGGAGCGGGAGGGCCGTCAACAATGAGCAGTTCTTC. Translation: CSAAIEGSGRAVNNEQFF.

The CDR3 nucleotides read TGTGCCAGCCTGGACCATAATTCACCCCTCCACTTT. Translated: CASLDHNSPLHF. The chain links TRBV28 to TRBJ1-6; the D is unclear. The CDR3 spans 12 residues. V gave up 8 bases and J gave up 5 bases, with 7 bases separating them. Germline V CDR1 and CDR2: MDHEN, SYDVKM.

The chain has TRBV12-3 or TRBV12-4 and TRBJ2-7; D might be TRBD2 (6 bases). The CDR3 consists of 14 residues. Deletions cut 8 bases from V and 3 bases from J, with 17 bases between. CDR3 nucleotides: TGTGCCAGCGGCCTTGGGCCGGGAGACTACGAGCAGTACTTC. Translated: CASGLGPGDYEQYF.

This clonotype was seen a few times. The V gene is TRBV12-3 or TRBV12-4, the J gene TRBJ1-2; the D gene is possibly TRBD1 (6 bases). The V gene lost 8 bases and the J gene lost 4 bases, with 11 bases spanning the gap. The CDR3 runs to 12 residues. The CDR3 nucleotides read TGTGCCAGCTTACAGGGAACCTATGGCTACACCTTC. As protein: CASLQGTYGYTF.

This rearrangement joins TRBV6-6 to TRBJ1-6; maybe TRBD1 (5 bases). With 2 bases removed from V and 7 bases from J, the gap between germline ends came to 9 bases. CDR1 is MNHNY, CDR2 SVGAGI, per germline (reference sequence). This CDR3 region has 14 residues. Here the CDR3 DNA reads TGTGCCAGCAGTTACGTCCAGGGAAATTCACCCCTCCACTTT. This sequence encodes CASSYVQGNSPLHF.

The chain is built from TRBV20-1 and TRBJ2-7; D unresolved. Per germline, CDR1 DFQATT and CDR2 SNEGSKA (reference sequence). The CDR3 has 12 amino acids. V was trimmed by 3 bases and J by 1 base, leaving 7 bases between them. Written as DNA, the CDR3 is TGCAGTGCTAGCGTACCTTCCTACGAGCAGTACTTC. Its protein product is CSASVPSYEQYF.

This chain links TRBV20-1 with TRBJ1-3; no firm D call. Trimming shortened V by 3 bases and J by 4 bases, and 13 bases separated the two germline ends. This CDR3 region has 14 residues. CDR1 is DFQATT and CDR2 is SNEGSKA in the germline V gene (reference sequence). DNA for the CDR3: TGCAGTGCTAGGGGCAGAAGGTCGGGAAACACCATATATTTT. Its translation is CSARGRRSGNTIYF.

The rearrangement links TRBV7-9 to TRBJ2-3; TRBD2 matches at 7 bases. Germline V CDR1 and CDR2: SEHNR, FQNEAQ (reference sequence). J gave up 4 bases and V 2 bases, and 18 bases lay outside the gene matches. This CDR3 spans 19 amino acids. CDR3: CASSLKQGSGALHSDTQYF. The CDR3 DNA sequence: TGTGCCAGCAGCTTAAAACAAGGGAGCGGGGCACTTCACTCAGATACGCAGTATTTT. Based on the CDR3 plus reference TRBV7-9 and TRBJ2-3, the full variable domain is DTGVSQNPRHKITKRGQNVTFRCDPISEHNRLYWYRQTLGQGPEFLTYFQNEAQLEKSRLLSDRFSAERPKGSFSTLEIQRTEQGDSAMYLCASSLKQGSGALHSDTQYFGPGTRLTVL.

This clonotype came up a few times. The chain joins TRBV2 to TRBJ2-1; D perhaps matches TRBD2 (5 bases). There are 12 residues in the CDR3. Germline lookup yields CDR1 SNHLY and CDR2 FYNNEI. The V end was cut by 2 bases, the J end by 9 bases, with 8 bases between. The CDR3 here is CASSERTFEQFF. As DNA, the CDR3 is TGTGCCAGCAGTGAACGGACTTTTGAGCAGTTCTTC.